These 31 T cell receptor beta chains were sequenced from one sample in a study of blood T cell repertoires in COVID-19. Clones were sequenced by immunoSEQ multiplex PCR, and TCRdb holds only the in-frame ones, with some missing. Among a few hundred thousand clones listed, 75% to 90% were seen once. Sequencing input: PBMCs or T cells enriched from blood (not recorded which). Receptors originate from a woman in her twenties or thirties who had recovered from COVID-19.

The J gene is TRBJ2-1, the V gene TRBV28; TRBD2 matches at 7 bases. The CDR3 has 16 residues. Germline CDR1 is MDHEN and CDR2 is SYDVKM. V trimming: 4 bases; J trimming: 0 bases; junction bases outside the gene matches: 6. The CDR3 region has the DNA TGTGCCAGCAGTTCCCCCTCGGGGGGCTCCTACAATGAGCAGTTCTTC. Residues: CASSSPSGGSYNEQFF.

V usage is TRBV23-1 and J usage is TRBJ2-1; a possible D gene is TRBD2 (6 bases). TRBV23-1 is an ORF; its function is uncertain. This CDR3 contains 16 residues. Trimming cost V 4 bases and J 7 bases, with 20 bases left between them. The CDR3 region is CASSPSGTRVGNEQFF. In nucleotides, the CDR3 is TGCGCCAGCAGTCCGTCAGGGACTCGAGTGGGGAATGAGCAGTTCTTC.

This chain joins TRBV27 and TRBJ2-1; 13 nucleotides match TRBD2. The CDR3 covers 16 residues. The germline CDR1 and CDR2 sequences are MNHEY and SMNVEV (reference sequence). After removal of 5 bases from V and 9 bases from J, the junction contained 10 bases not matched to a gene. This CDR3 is CASSGGLAGESREQFF. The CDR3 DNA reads TGTGCCAGCAGTGGCGGACTAGCGGGGGAATCACGTGAGCAGTTCTTC.

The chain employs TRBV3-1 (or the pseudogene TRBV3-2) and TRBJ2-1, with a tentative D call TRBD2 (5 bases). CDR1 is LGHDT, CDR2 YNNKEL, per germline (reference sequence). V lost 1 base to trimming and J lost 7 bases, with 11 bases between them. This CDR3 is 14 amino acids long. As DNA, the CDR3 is TGTGCCAGCAGCCAAGTGGGTCCGGGGAATGAGCAGTTCTTC. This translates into CASSQVGPGNEQFF.

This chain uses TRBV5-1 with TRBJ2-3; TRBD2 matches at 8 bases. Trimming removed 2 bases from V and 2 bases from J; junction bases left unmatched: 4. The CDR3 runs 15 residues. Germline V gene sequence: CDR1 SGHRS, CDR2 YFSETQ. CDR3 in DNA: TGCGCCAGCAGCTTCCACGGGAGGGCCACAGATACGCAGTATTTT. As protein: CASSFHGRATDTQYF.

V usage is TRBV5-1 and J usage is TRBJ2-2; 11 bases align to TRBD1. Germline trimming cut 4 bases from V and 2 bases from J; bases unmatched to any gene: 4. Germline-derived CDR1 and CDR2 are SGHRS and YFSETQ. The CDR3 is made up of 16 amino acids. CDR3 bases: TGCGCCAGCAGCCCCGGACAGGGGGCTAACACCGGGGAGCTGTTTTTT. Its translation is CASSPGQGANTGELFF.

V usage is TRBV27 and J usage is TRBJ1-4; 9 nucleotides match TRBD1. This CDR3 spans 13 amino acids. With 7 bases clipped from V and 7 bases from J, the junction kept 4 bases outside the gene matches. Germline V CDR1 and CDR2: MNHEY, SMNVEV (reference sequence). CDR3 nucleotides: TGTGCCAGCAAGGGACAGGGTATTGAAAAACTGTTTTTT. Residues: CASKGQGIEKLFF.

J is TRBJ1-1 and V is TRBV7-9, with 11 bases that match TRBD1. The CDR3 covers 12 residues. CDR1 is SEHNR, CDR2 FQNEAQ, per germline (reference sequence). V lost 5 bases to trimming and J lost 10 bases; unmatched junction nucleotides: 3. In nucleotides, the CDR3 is TGTGCCAGCAGCCCTGGGACAGGGGGAGCTTTCTTT. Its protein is CASSPGTGGAFF. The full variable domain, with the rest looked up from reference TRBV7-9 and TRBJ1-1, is DTGVSQNPRHKITKRGQNVTFRCDPISEHNRLYWYRQTLGQGPEFLTYFQNEAQLEKSRLLSDRFSAERPKGSFSTLEIQRTEQGDSAMYLCASSPGTGGAFFGQGTRLTVV.

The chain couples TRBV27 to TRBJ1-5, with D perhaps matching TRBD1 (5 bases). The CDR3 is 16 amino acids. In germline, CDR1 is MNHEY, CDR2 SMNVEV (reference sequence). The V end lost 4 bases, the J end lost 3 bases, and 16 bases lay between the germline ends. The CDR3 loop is CASSSRADSYNQPQHF. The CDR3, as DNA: TGTGCCAGCAGTTCCCGGGCAGACAGCTACAATCAGCCCCAGCATTTT.

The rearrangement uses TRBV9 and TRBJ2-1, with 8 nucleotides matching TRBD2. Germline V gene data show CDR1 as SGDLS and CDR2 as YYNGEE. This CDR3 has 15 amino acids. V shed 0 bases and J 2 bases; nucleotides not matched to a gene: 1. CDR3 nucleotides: TGTGCCAGCAGCGTAGCGGGAGGGCCCTACAATGAGCAGTTCTTC. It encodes CASSVAGGPYNEQFF.

CDR3 loop: CASLEEGADTGELFF. The DNA of the CDR3 is TGTGCCAGCCTAGAGGAGGGGGCGGACACCGGGGAGCTGTTTTTT. The V gene is TRBV28, the J gene TRBJ2-2, with D perhaps matching TRBD1 (7 bases). V was clipped by 8 bases and J by 3 bases, with 16 bases between them. Germline V gene lookup returns CDR1 MDHEN and CDR2 SYDVKM. This CDR3 is built from 15 residues. The full variable domain, rest sourced from reference TRBV28 and TRBJ2-2, is DVKVTQSSRYLVKRTGEKVFLECVQDMDHENMFWYRQDPGLGLRLIYFSYDVKMKEKGDIPEGYSVSREKKERFSLILESASTNQTSMYLCASLEEGADTGELFFGEGSRLTVL.

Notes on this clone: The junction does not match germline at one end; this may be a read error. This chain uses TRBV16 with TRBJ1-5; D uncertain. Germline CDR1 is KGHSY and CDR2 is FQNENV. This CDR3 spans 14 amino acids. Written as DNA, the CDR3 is TGTGCCAGCGGCCAACCAGGTACCGGTCAGCCCCAGCATTTT. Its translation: CASGQPGTGQPQHF.

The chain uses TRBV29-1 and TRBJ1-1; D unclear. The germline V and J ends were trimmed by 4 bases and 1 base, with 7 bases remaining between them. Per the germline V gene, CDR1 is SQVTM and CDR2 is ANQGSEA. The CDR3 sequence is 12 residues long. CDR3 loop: CSVARGNTEAFF. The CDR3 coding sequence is TGCAGCGTTGCCAGAGGGAACACTGAAGCTTTCTTT.

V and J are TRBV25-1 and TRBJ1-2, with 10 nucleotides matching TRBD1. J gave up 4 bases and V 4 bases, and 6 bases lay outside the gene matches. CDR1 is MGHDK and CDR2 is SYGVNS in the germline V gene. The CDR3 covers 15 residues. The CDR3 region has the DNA TGTGCCAGCAGTGGACAGGGGGCACACTTCTATGGCTACACCTTC. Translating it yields CASSGQGAHFYGYTF.

The CDR3 DNA reads as TGTGCCAGCACAAGCACGCTGAACACCGGGGAGCTGTTTTTT. Residues: CASTSTLNTGELFF. The chain employs TRBV2 and TRBJ2-2; D is uncertain. Trimming shortened V by 7 bases and J by 1 base, and 10 bases separated the two germline ends. This CDR3 comprises 14 residues. The germline CDR1 and CDR2 sequences are SNHLY and FYNNEI.

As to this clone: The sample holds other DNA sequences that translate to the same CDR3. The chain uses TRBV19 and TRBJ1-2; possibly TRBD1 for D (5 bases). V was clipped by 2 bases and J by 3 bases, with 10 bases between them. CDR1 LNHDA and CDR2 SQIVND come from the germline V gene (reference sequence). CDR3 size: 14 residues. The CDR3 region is CASSILGGDYGYTF. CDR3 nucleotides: TGTGCCAGTAGTATACTCGGGGGGGACTATGGCTACACCTTC.

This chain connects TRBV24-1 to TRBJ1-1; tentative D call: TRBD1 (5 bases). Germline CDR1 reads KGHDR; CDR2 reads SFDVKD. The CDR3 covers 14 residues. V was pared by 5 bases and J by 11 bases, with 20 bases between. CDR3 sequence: CATSGGAGRVGAFF. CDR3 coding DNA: TGTGCCACCAGTGGGGGAGCGGGCAGGGTTGGGGCTTTCTTT.

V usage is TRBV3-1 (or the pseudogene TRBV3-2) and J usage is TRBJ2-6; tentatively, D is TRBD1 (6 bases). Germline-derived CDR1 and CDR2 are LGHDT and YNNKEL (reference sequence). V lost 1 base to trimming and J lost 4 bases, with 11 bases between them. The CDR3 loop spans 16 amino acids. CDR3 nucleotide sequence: TGTGCCAGCAGCCAAGTGGGGGCGCGGGGGGCCAACGTCCTGACTTTC. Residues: CASSQVGARGANVLTF.

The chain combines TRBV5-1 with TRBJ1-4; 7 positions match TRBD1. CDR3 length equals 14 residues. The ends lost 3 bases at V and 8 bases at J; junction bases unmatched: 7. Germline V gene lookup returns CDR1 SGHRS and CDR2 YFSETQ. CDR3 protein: CASSWDSHDEKLFF. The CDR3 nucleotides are TGCGCCAGCAGCTGGGACAGTCACGACGAAAAACTGTTTTTT. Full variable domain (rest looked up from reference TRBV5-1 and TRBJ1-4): KAGVTQTPRYLIKTRGQQVTLSCSPISGHRSVSWYQQTPGQGLQFLFEYFSETQRNKGNFPGRFSGRQFSNSRSEMNVSTLELGDSALYLCASSWDSHDEKLFFGSGTQLSVL.

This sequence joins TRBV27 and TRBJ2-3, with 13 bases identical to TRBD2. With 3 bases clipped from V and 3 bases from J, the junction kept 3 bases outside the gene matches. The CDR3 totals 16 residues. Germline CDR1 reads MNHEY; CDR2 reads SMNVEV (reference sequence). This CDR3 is CASSFWGLAGTDTQYF. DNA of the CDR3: TGTGCCAGCAGTTTCTGGGGACTAGCGGGAACAGATACGCAGTATTTT.

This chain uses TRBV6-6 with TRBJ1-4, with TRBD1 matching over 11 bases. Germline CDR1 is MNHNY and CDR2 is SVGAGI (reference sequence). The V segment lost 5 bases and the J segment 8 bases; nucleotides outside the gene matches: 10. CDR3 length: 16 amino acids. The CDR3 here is CASSRIPGQGGEKLFF. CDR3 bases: TGTGCCAGCAGTCGGATTCCGGGACAGGGGGGCGAAAAACTGTTTTTT.

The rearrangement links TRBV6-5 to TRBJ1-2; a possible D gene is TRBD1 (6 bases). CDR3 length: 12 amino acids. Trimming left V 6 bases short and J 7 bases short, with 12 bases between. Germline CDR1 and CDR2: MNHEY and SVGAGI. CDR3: CASSRTGIGYTF. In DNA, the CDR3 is TGTGCCAGCAGCAGAACAGGGATTGGCTACACCTTC.

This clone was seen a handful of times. The CDR3 DNA follows: TGCGCCAGCAGCCCCGACGGACAGGGAGTCTACACCTTC. Translation gives CASSPDGQGVYTF. This chain connects TRBV5-1 to TRBJ1-2; 8 nucleotides match TRBD1. Germline lookup yields CDR1 SGHRS and CDR2 YFSETQ. CDR3 size: 13 residues. V lost 4 bases to trimming and J lost 10 bases; unmatched junction nucleotides: 9. Based on the CDR3 plus reference TRBV5-1 and TRBJ1-2, the full variable domain is KAGVTQTPRYLIKTRGQQVTLSCSPISGHRSVSWYQQTPGQGLQFLFEYFSETQRNKGNFPGRFSGRQFSNSRSEMNVSTLELGDSALYLCASSPDGQGVYTFGSGTRLTVV.

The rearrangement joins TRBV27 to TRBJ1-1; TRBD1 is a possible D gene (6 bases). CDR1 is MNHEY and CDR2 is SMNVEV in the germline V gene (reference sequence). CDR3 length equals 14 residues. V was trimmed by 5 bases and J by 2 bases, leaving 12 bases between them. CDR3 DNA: TGTGCCAGCAGTAGAACAGGGATTAACACTGAAGCTTTCTTT. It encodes CASSRTGINTEAFF.

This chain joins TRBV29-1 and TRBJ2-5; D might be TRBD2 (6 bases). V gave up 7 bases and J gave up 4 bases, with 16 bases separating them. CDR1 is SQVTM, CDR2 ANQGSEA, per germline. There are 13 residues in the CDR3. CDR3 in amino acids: CSALSGVRETQYF. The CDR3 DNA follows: TGCAGCGCCCTCTCGGGGGTTCGAGAGACCCAGTACTTC.

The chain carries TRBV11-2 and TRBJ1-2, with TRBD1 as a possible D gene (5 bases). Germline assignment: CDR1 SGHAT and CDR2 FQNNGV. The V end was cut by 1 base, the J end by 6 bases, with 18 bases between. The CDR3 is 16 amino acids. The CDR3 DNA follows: TGTGCCAGCAGCTTAGGGCAGGGTGGGACTCCGGATGGCTACACCTTC. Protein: CASSLGQGGTPDGYTF.

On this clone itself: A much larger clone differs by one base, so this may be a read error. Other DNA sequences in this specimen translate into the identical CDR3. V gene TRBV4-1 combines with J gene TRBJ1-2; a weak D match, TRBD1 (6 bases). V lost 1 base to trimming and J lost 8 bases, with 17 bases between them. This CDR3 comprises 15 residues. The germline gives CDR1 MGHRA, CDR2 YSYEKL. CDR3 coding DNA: TGCGCCAGCAGCCAAGGGCGGGGTACGGGGGGCGGCTACACCTTC. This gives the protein CASSQGRGTGGGYTF.

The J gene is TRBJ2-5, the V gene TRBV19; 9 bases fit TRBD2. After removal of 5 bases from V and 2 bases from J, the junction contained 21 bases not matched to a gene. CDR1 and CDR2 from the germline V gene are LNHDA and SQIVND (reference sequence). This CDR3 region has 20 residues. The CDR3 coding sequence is TGTGCCAGTAGTCCCCTTTCAACCGGGACTAGCAGGGTTAATCAAGAGACCCAGTACTTC. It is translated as CASSPLSTGTSRVNQETQYF.

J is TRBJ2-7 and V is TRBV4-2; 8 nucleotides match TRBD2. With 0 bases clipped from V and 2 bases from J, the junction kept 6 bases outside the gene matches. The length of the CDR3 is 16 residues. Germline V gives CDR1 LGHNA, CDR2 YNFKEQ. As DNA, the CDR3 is TGTGCCAGCAGCCAAGATACCAGCGGGAGTCCCTACGAGCAGTACTTC. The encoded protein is CASSQDTSGSPYEQYF.

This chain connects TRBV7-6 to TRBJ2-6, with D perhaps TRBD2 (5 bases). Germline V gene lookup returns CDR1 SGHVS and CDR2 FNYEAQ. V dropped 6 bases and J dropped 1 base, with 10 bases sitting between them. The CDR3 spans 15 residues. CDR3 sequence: CASRLGGSGANVLTF. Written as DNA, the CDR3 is TGTGCCAGCAGGCTTGGAGGTTCTGGGGCCAACGTCCTGACTTTC. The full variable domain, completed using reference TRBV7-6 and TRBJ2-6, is GAGVSQSPRYKVTKRGQDVALRCDPISGHVSLYWYRQALGQGPEFLTYFNYEAQQDKSGLPNDRFSAERPEGSISTLTIQRTEQRDSAMYRCASRLGGSGANVLTFGAGSRLTVL.

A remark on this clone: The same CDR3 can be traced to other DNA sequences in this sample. The CDR3 nucleotides read TGCAGTGCTAGAGCTGACACTGAAGCTTTCTTT. Protein sequence: CSARADTEAFF. The rearrangement uses TRBV20-1 and TRBJ1-1, with D unclear. Looked up from germline, CDR1 is DFQATT and CDR2 is SNEGSKA (reference sequence). This CDR3 contains 11 residues. V lost 1 base and J 3 bases, leaving 3 bases between the germline ends.